The clone carrying this T cell receptor (beta chain) appeared a single time. The antigen is undetermined. These data belong to a study of tumour-infiltrating T cells in Burkitt lymphoma. General study results and limits: Many Burkitt lymphoma patients shared several public clonotypes.

TCRdb keeps only in-frame clones here, not all; method: immunoSEQ multiplex PCR. The table lists 4,500 to 6,000 clones, about 13% of them singletons. CDR3 length: 15 residues. Germline CDR1 SGHNT, CDR2 YENEEA. V lost 1 base and J 6 bases, leaving 13 bases between the germline ends. The origin of this receptor is a human donor with Burkitt lymphoma. The sequenced sample consisted of tumor tissue. The chain carries TRBV11-3 and TRBJ2-1; tentative D call: TRBD2 (7 bases). CDR3: CASSLGGGGFNEQFF. The CDR3 DNA follows: TGTGCCAGCAGCTTAGGAGGGGGAGGGTTCAATGAGCAGTTCTTC. Full variable domain (remainder filled in from reference TRBV11-3 and TRBJ2-1): EAGVVQSPRYKIIEKKQPVAFWCNPISGHNTLYWYLQNLGQGPELLIRYENEEAVDDSQLPKDRFSAERLKGVDSTLKIQPAELGDSAVYLCASSLGGGGFNEQFFGPGTRLTVL.